Here is one TCR beta chain with its context. Its specificity is unknown. The CDR3 spans 16 residues. The trim removed 5 bases at V and 4 bases at J, leaving 7 bases unmatched. Looked up from germline, CDR1 is SEHNR and CDR2 is FQNEAQ (reference sequence). Clones were sequenced by immunoSEQ multiplex PCR, and TCRdb holds only the in-frame ones, with some missing. This table holds around 54,000 clones, 70% to 90% found once. The record originates from a study of a mutant IDH1 vaccine in newly diagnosed glioma. The time point denotes: week 35, safety follow-up. In every dose of vaccine, 300 ug of mutant IDH1 20-mer peptide was given alongside topical imiquimod. Donors' newly diagnosed IDH1-mutant WHO grade 3 or 4 astrocytomas lacked nuclear ATRX.

The V call is TRBV7-9, the J call TRBJ2-3; the match to TRBD2 covers 12 bases. The sample in question was PBMCs, obtained from a glioma patient whose treatment included an IDH1 peptide vaccine. This sequence originates from a man aged 35 to 55 with glioma. The DNA of the CDR3 is TGTGCCAGCAGCCTTCGGACTAGCGGGGTCCCAGATACGCAGTATTTT. It encodes CASSLRTSGVPDTQYF.